In its sample, the clone carrying this T cell receptor (beta chain) was seen a few times. Its specificity is not known. The CDR3 sequence is 15 residues long. Germline values: CDR1 SGHTA, CDR2 FQGNSA. V was trimmed by 5 bases and J by 5 bases, leaving 13 bases between them. These data originate in a study of early T cells in non-severe SARS-CoV-2 infection. The study, taken as a whole, reports: The study's VDJdb matching favored anti-spike CD8 responses and missed private and CD4 specificities.

Separate cDNA molecules each had unique molecular identifiers attached to them. TCRdb processed the 5' RACE reads anew with MiXCR; each CDR3 protein has one entry. The sample lists some 71,000 distinct CDR3 sequences, over 8% occurring once. The starting material was whole blood, obtained at baseline. This TCR was recovered from an adult who was a healthcare worker with PCR-confirmed SARS-CoV-2 infection or an uninfected control (not recorded which). The rearrangement uses TRBV7-2 and TRBJ1-6; no clear D gene. CDR3 sequence reads: CASSLLGADNSPLHF. CDR3 DNA sequence: TGTGCCAGCAGCCTCCTAGGAGCCGATAATTCACCCCTCCACTTT.